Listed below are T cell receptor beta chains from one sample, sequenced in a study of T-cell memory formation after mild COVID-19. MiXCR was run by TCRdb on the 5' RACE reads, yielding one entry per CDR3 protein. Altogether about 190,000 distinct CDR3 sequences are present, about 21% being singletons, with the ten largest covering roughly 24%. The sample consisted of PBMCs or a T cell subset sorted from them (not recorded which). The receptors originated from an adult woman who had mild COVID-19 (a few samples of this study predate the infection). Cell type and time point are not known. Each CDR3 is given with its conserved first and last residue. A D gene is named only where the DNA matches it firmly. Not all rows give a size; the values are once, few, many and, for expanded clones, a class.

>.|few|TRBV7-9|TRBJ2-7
TGTGCCAGCAGCTTAAGTACAGCACTTTACGAGCAGTACTTC
CASSLSTALYEQYF
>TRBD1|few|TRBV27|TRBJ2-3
TGTGCCAGCAGGGGAATCCAGGGGGCCCAGATCACAGATACGCAGTATTTT
CASRGIQGAQITDTQYF
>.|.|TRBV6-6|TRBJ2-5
TGTGCCAGCAGTTACCGTCCAAGGGGGGGGTCCAACCAAGAGACCCAGTACTTC
CASSYRPRGGSNQETQYF
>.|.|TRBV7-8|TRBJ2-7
TGTGCCAGCAGCCGAGAGGTCTGGGACGAGCAGTACTTC
CASSREVWDEQYF
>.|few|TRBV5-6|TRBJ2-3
TGTGCCAGCAGCTTGGGAAGGGAAACAGATACGCAGTATTTT
CASSLGRETDTQYF
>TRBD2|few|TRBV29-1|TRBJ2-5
TGCAGCGTTGACAGCGGGGCTCCTCAAGAGACCCAGTACTTC
CSVDSGAPQETQYF
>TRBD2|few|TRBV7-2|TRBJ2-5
TGTGCCAGCAGCTTTGGGACTAGCGGTCCGCAAGAGACCCAGTACTTC
CASSFGTSGPQETQYF
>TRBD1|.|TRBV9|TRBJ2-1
TGTGCCAGCAGCGGAAGGACAGGGATGATGAATGAGCAGTTCTTC
CASSGRTGMMNEQFF
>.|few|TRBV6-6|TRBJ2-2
TGTGCCAGCAGTTACGTTGATTTACCGGACTCGCGAGGCACCGGGGAGCTGTTTTTT
CASSYVDLPDSRGTGELFF
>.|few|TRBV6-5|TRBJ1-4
TGTGCCAGCAGTTACTCTCTCAGAAATAATGAAAAACTGTTTTTT
CASSYSLRNNEKLFF
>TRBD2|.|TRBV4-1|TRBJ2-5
TGCGCCAGCAGCCAAGATCTAGCAGCGGGAGAGTTCGGGACCCAGTACTTC
CASSQDLAAGEFGTQYF
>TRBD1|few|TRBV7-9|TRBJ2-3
TGTGCCAGCACCTACCTAAGAGGGACAGGGGGCAATACGCAGTATTTT
CASTYLRGTGGNTQYF
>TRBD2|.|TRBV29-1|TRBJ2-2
TGCAGCGTTGTCACTAGCGGAACCGGGGAGCTGTTTTTT
CSVVTSGTGELFF
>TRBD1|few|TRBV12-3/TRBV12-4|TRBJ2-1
TGTGCCAGCAGTTTGAACAGGGGCTTTGAGCAGTTCTTC
CASSLNRGFEQFF
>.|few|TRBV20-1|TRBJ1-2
TGCAGTGCTAGGGGGCAGGAGGGTCCCCACTACTATGGCTACACCTTC
CSARGQEGPHYYGYTF
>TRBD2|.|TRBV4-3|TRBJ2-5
TGCGCCAGCAGCCAAGGAGGAGCGGGGCTCGGAGAGACCCAGTACTTC
CASSQGGAGLGETQYF
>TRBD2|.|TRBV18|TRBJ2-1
TGTGCCAGCTCACCCGTATTTCGTAGCGGGAGCGTCCCTTACAATGAGCAGTTCTTC
CASSPVFRSGSVPYNEQFF
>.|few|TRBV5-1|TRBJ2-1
TGCGCCAGCAGCTTGGTTAGTATCGATGAGCAGTTCTTC
CASSLVSIDEQFF
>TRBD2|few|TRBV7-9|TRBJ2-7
TGTGCCAGCAGCCCCCCGACTAGCGGGAGGGCCCACGAGCAGTACTTC
CASSPPTSGRAHEQYF
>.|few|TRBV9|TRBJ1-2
TGTGCCAGCAGCACCGGCGGCTATGGCTACACCTTC
CASSTGGYGYTF
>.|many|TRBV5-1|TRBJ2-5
TGCGCCAGCAGCTTGGCTCCGACCGGGGAGTTAGAGACCCAGTACTTC
CASSLAPTGELETQYF
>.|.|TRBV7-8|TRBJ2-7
TGTGCCAGCAGCTTAGATGTTCAGCTATGGGACGAGCAGTACTTC
CASSLDVQLWDEQYF
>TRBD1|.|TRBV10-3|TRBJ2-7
TGTGCCATCAACGACAGGGGTTCCTACGAGCAGTACTTC
CAINDRGSYEQYF
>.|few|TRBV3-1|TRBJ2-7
TGTGCCAGCAGCCAAGAGGAAGCCGAGCAGTACTTC
CASSQEEAEQYF
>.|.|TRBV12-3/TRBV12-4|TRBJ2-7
TGTGCCAGCAGTTTAGAGTTGCCTCTCGAGCAGTACTTC
CASSLELPLEQYF
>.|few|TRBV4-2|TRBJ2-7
TGTGCCAGCAGCCAAGGATCTACCTACGAGCAGTACTTC
CASSQGSTYEQYF
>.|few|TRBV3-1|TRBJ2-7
TGTGCCAGCAGCCAAGCAGTTTACGAGCAGTACTTC
CASSQAVYEQYF
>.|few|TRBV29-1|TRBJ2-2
TGCAGCGTTGAGATGGGGGCTACGAACACCGGGGAGCTGTTTTTT
CSVEMGATNTGELFF
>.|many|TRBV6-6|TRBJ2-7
TGTGCCAGCAGCCACACAAGCTCCTACGAGCAGTACTTC
CASSHTSSYEQYF
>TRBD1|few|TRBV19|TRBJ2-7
TGTGCCAGTAGTAGACCGGGACAGGGCTCCTACGAGCAGTACTTC
CASSRPGQGSYEQYF
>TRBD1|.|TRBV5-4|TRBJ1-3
TGTGCCAGCAGCTCGACAGGGGCTGGAAACACCATATATTTT
CASSSTGAGNTIYF
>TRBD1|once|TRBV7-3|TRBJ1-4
TGTGCCAGCAGCTCCCGGACAGGGATTAATGAAAAACTGTTTTTT
CASSSRTGINEKLFF